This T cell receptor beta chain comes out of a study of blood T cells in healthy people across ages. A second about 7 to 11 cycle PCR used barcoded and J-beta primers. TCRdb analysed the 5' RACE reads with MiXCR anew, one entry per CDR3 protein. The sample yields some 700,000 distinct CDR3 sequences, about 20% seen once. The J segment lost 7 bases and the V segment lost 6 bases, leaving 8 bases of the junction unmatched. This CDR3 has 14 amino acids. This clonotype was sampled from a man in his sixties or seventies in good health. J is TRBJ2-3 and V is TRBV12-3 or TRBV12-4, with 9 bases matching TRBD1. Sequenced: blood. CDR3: CASSGQGNRNTQYF. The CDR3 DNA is TGTGCCAGCAGCGGACAGGGGAATCGAAATACGCAGTATTTT.